The source of this T cell receptor (beta chain) is a study of T-cell reconstitution after alpha-beta-depleted transplantation in children. This clonotype was observed a few times. From germline, CDR1 is LGHNA and CDR2 YSLEER. The CDR3 runs to 16 residues. The J segment lost 5 bases and the V segment lost 4 bases, leaving 8 bases of the junction unmatched. Researchers prepared the TCRbeta library using unique molecular identifiers, the study reports. A single record per CDR3 protein comes from TCRdb applying MiXCR to the PCR reads. The sample carries hundreds of thousands of distinct CDR3 sequences, 10% to 15% recorded once.

The TCR comes from a male patient aged 10-17 years who had a stem cell transplant for acute myeloid leukemia, so the T cells may come from the graft donor. V is TRBV4-3 and J is TRBJ2-7; TRBD2 agrees at 13 bases. The material was PBMCs, mostly from graft donor cells, obtained 360 days after TCRalphabeta/CD19-depleted stem cell transplant. CDR3 DNA sequence: TGCGCCAGCAGCCTGACTAGCGGGAGGCCCTTCGACGAGCAGTACTTC. It encodes CASSLTSGRPFDEQYF.